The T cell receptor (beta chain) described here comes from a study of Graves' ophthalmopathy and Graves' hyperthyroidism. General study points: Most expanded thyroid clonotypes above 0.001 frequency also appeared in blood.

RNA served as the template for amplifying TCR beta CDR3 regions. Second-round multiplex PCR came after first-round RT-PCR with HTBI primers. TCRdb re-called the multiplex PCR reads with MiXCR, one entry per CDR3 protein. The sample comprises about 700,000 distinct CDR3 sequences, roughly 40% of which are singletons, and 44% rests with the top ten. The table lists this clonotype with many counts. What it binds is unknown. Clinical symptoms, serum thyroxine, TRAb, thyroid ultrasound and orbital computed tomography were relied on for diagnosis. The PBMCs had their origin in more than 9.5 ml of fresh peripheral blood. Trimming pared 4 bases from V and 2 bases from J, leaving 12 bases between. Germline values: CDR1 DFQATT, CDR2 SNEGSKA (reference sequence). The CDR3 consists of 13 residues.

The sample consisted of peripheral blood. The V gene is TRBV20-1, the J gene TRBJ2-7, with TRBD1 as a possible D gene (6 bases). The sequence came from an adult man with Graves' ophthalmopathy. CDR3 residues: CSATKDRTYEQYF. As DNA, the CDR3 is TGCAGTGCTACCAAAGACAGGACCTACGAGCAGTACTTC.